Below are 7 T cell receptor beta chains sequenced from a single sample in a study of human T cells and chemical hapten exposure. Time point reported: patch test 2, 6 weeks after DPC sensitization. Treatment indicated: therapeutic diphenylcyclopropenone sensitization with weekly scalp DPC. From the RACE reads, TCRdb called clonotypes with MiXCR, one entry per CDR3 protein. The data contain some 150,000 distinct CDR3 sequences, 10% to 15% of them singletons. This material consisted of whole blood, taken in connection with sensitization to the hapten diphenylcyclopropenone (DPC). These receptors originate from a woman between 50 and 59 years old with alopecia areata. Some clones in this sample may be carry-over from other donors' samples.

This clonotype was observed a handful of times. The gene calls are TRBV2 and TRBJ2-1; 12 nucleotides match TRBD2. Germline-derived CDR1 and CDR2 are SNHLY and FYNNEI. V lost 6 bases, J lost 14 bases, and 5 bases stayed unmatched. The CDR3 loop spans 12 amino acids. This CDR3 reads CASRTSGRGEFF. Here the CDR3 DNA reads TGTGCCAGCAGGACTAGCGGGAGAGGCGAGTTCTTC.

This chain connects TRBV7-2 to TRBJ2-7; D call uncertain. In germline, CDR1 is SGHTA, CDR2 FQGNSA. Deletions cut 1 base from V and 3 bases from J, with 10 bases between. The CDR3 contains 14 residues. This chain's CDR3 is CASSLVGSHYEQYF. The DNA of the CDR3 is TGTGCCAGCAGCTTAGTGGGATCCCACTACGAGCAGTACTTC.

This clonotype was counted between two and nine times. This chain uses TRBV2 with TRBJ2-2, with 9 bases aligning to TRBD2. V lost 1 base and J lost 8; bases outside the gene matches: 2. The V gene's germline CDR1 is SNHLY and CDR2 FYNNEI. The CDR3 has 14 residues. The chain's CDR3 is CASSEGLAGGELFF. The CDR3 DNA sequence: TGTGCCAGCAGTGAAGGCCTAGCGGGAGGGGAGCTGTTTTTT.

This clonotype has at least ten counts. The V and J genes are TRBV11-2 and TRBJ2-5; D gene uncertain. Looked up from germline, CDR1 is SGHAT and CDR2 is FQNNGV. V was clipped by 0 bases and J by 4 bases, with 9 bases between them. This CDR3 region has 14 residues. CDR3 coding DNA: TGTGCCAGCAGCTTAGACTACGATCGAGAGACCCAGTACTTC. Its translation: CASSLDYDRETQYF.

This chain connects TRBV20-1 to TRBJ1-1; TRBD1 agrees at 10 bases. Germline loops: CDR1 DFQATT, CDR2 SNEGSKA (reference sequence). After removal of 0 bases from V and 5 bases from J, the junction contained 9 bases not matched to a gene. The CDR3 totals 16 residues. DNA of the CDR3: TGCAGTGCTAGAGATTGGGACAGGGGAAGGAGAACTGAAGCTTTCTTT. Amino acid sequence: CSARDWDRGRRTEAFF.

This clonotype occurred a few times. The chain links TRBV7-6 to TRBJ2-7; a weak D match, TRBD1 (6 bases). The CDR3 extends over 14 amino acids. Germline V gene sequence: CDR1 SGHVS, CDR2 FNYEAQ. V lost 5 bases, J lost 5 bases, and 16 bases lay in between. This CDR3 reads CASSPGVDGHEQYF. The CDR3 DNA is TGTGCCAGCAGCCCAGGGGTAGACGGACACGAGCAGTACTTC.

This clonotype showed up many times. The chain joins TRBV18 to TRBJ2-3, with TRBD2 matching over 11 bases. Germline lookup yields CDR1 KGHSH and CDR2 LQKENI. V dropped 5 bases and J dropped 4; count of bases not matched to a gene: 5. The CDR3 has 15 amino acids. Written as DNA, the CDR3 is TGTGCCAGCTCAATGACTAGCGGGACGGCAGATACGCAGTATTTT. As protein: CASSMTSGTADTQYF.